This TCR beta chain originates from a study of T cell responses to AZD1222 COVID-19 vaccine. Regarding this clone: The antigen remains unidentified.

Broader study findings: Rises in breadth and depth of Spike-specific TCRs came after two AZD1222 doses. Donors skewed white British and female; clonal diversity was possibly underestimated.

TCRdb's table, derived via immunoSEQ multiplex PCR, lists solely in-frame clones and lacks some. The table includes over 95,000 clones, 75% to 90% detected once. This sequence originates from an adult in good health. The material sequenced was peripheral blood, taken on day 0 of AZD1222 vaccination.

The CDR3 bases are TGTGCCAGCAGCTTAGTACGGAGTCAGACTGAAGCTTTCTTT. It encodes CASSLVRSQTEAFF. The genes are TRBV7-2 and TRBJ1-1, with no clear D. V lost 1 base, J lost 5 bases, and 11 bases lay in between. This CDR3 is built from 14 residues. CDR1 SGHTA and CDR2 FQGNSA come from the germline V gene.